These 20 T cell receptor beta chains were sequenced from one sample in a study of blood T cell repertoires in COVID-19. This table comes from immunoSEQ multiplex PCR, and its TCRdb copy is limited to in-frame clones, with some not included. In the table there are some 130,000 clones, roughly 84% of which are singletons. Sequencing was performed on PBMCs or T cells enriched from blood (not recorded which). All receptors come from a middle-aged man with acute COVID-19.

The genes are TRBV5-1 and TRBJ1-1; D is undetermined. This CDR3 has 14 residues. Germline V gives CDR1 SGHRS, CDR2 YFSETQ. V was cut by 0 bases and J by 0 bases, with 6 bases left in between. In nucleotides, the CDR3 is TGCGCCAGCAGCTTGGCACAGTTGAACACTGAAGCTTTCTTT. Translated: CASSLAQLNTEAFF.

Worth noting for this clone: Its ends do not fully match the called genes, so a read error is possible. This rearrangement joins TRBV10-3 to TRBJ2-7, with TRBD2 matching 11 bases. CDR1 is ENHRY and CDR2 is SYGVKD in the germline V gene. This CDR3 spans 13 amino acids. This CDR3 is CAISESGLAEPHF. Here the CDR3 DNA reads TGTGCCATCAGTGAGTCGGGACTAGCGGAGCCCCACTTC.

The chain's CDR3 is CASSPGTGGNIQYF. The CDR3, as DNA: TGTGCCAGCAGCCCCGGGACAGGAGGGAACATTCAGTACTTC. This rearrangement joins TRBV7-8 to TRBJ2-4; 8 bases fit TRBD1. V was pared by 5 bases and J by 7 bases, with 7 bases of the junction left unmatched. The germline V gene has CDR1 SGHVS and CDR2 FQNEAQ. This CDR3 spans 14 amino acids.

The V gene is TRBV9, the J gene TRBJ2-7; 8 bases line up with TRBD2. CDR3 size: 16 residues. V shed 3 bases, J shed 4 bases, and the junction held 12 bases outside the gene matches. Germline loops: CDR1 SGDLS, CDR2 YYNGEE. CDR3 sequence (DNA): TGTGCCAGCAGCGCGAGGGGCGGGGGGCCGGTTTACGAGCAGTACTTC. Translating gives CASSARGGGPVYEQYF.

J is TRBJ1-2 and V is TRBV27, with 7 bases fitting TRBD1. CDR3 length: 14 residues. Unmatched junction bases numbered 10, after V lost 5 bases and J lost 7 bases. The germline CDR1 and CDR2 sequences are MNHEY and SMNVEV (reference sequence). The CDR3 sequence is CASSVRIRDSGYTF. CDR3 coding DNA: TGTGCCAGCAGTGTCAGAATTCGGGACAGTGGCTACACCTTC.

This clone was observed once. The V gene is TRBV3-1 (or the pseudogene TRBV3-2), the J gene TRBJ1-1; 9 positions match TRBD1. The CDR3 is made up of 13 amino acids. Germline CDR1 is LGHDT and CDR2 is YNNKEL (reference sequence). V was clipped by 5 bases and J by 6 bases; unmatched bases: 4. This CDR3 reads CASSVRDRAEAFF. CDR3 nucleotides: TGTGCCAGCAGCGTCCGGGACAGGGCTGAAGCTTTCTTT.

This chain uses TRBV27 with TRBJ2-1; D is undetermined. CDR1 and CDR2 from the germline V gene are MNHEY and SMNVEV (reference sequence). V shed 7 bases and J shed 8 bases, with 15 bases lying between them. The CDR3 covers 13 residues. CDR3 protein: CASTPHVRDEQFF. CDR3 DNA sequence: TGTGCCAGCACCCCTCACGTTCGGGATGAGCAGTTCTTC.

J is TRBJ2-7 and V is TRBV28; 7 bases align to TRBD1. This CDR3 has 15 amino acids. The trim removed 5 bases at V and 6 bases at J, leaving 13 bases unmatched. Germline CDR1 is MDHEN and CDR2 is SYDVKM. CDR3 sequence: CASSSWTGRKVEQYF. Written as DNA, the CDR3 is TGTGCCAGCAGTAGCTGGACAGGTCGGAAGGTCGAGCAGTACTTC.

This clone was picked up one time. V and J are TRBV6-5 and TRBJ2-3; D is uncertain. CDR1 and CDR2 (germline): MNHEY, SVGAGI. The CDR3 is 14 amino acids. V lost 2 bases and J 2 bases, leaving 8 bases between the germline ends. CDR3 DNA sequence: TGTGCCAGCAGTTACGTCAGGTTCACAGATACGCAGTATTTT. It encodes CASSYVRFTDTQYF.

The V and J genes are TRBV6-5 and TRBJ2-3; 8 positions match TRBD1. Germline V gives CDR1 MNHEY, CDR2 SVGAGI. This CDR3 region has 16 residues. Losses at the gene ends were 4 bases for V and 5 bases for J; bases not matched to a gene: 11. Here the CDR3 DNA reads TGTGCCAGCAGTTCTACCAGGACAGGGAAAATAGATACGCAGTATTTT. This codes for CASSSTRTGKIDTQYF.

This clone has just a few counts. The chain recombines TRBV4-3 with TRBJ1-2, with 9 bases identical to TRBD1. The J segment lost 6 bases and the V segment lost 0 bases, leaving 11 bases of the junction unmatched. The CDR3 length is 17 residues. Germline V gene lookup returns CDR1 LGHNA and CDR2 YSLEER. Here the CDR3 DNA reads TGCGCCAGCAGCCAAGATACCGGACAGGGGATTTTGAATGGCTACACCTTC. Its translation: CASSQDTGQGILNGYTF.

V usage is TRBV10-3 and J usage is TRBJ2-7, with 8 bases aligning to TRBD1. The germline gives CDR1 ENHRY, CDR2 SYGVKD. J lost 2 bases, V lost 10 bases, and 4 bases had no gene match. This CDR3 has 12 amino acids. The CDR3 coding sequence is TGTGCCAGTACAGGGGGTCCCTACGAGCAGTACTTC. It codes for CASTGGPYEQYF.

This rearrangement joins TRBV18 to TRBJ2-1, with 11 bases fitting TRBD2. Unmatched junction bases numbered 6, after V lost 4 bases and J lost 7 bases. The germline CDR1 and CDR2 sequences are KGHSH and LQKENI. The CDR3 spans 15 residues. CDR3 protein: CASSRSGRDTNEQFF. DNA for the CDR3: TGTGCCAGCTCACGTAGCGGGAGGGACACGAATGAGCAGTTCTTC.

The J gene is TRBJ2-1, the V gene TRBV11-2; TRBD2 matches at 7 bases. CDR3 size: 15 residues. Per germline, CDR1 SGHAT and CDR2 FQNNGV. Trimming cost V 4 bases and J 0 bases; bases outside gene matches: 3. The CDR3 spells CASSSERGSYNEQFF. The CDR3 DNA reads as TGTGCCAGCAGCTCGGAGCGGGGCTCCTACAATGAGCAGTTCTTC.

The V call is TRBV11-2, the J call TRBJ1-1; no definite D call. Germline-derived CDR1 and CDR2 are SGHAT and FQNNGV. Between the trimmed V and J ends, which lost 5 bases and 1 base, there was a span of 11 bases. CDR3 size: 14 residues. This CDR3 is CASSLQIWNTEAFF. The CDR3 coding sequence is TGTGCCAGCAGCCTCCAGATCTGGAACACTGAAGCTTTCTTT.

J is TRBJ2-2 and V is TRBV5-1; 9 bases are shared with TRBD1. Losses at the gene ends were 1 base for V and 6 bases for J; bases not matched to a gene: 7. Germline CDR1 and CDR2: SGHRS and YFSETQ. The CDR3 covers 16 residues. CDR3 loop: CASSLTGGDSSGELFF. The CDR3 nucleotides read TGCGCCAGCAGCTTGACAGGGGGCGATTCGTCCGGGGAGCTGTTTTTT.

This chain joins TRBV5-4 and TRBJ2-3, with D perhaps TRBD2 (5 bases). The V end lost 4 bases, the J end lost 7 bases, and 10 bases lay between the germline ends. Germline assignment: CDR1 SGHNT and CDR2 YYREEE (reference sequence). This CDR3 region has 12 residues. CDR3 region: CASSVEGYTQYF. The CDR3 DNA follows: TGTGCCAGCAGCGTCGAGGGCTATACGCAGTATTTT.

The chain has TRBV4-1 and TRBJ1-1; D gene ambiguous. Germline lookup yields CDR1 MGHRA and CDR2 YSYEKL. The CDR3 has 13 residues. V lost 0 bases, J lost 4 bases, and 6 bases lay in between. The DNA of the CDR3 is TGCGCCAGCAGCCAAGACTATGGCACTGAAGCTTTCTTT. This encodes CASSQDYGTEAFF.

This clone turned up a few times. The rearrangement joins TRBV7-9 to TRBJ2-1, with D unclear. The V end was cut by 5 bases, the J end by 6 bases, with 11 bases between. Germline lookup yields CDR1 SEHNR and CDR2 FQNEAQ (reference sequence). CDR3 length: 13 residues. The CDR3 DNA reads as TGTGCCAGCAGCGCCCCGCAGGCCAATGAGCAGTTCTTC. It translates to CASSAPQANEQFF.

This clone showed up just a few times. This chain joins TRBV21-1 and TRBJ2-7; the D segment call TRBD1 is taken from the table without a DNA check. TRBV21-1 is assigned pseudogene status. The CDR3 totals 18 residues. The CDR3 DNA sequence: TGTGCCAGCAGCAAAGCGGGGACAGGGGGCGGAAGCTCCTACGAGCAGTACTTC. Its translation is CASSKAGTGGGSSYEQYF.